The clone carrying this T cell receptor beta chain was observed many times. CDR1 is SEHNR and CDR2 is FQNEAQ in the germline V gene (reference sequence). The CDR3 loop spans 14 amino acids. Losses at the gene ends were 4 bases for V and 5 bases for J; bases not matched to a gene: 7. TCRdb fed the reads into MiXCR, producing one record per CDR3 protein. The sample consists of under 250,000 distinct CDR3 sequences, 6.5% of them appearing once. These data originate in a study of T cell repertoires in cytomegalovirus infection. Study information: Matching HLA type and CMV infection were both indicated by public TCR beta signatures.

The receptor was isolated from a human donor in good health (CMV status not recorded). Some clones in this sample may be carry-over from other donors' samples. This sequence joins TRBV7-9 and TRBJ2-7, with 8 bases identical to TRBD1. Sequenced input: PBMCs. Here the CDR3 DNA reads TGTGCCAGCAGCTCTGCAGGGGGCTGGGACGAGCAGTACTTC. It is translated as CASSSAGGWDEQYF.